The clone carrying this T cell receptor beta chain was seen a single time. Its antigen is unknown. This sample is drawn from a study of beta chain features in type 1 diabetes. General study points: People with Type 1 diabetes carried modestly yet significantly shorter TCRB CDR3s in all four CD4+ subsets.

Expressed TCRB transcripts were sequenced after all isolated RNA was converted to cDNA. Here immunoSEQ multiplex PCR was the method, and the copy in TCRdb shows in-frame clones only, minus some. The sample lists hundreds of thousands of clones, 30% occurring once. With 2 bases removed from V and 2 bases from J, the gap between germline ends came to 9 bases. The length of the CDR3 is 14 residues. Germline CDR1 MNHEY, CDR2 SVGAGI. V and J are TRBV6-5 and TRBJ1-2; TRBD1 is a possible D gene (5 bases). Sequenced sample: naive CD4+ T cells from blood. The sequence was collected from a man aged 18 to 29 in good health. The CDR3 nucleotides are TGTGCCAGCAGTTACCTAAGACAGAACTATGGCTACACCTTC. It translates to CASSYLRQNYGYTF.